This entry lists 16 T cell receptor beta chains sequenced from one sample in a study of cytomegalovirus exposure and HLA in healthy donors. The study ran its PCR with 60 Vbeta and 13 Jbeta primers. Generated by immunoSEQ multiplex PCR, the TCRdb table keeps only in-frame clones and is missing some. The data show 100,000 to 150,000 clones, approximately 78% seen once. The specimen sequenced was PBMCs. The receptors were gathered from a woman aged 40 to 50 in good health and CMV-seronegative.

The CDR3 nucleotides are TGTGCCAGCAGCTCCGACGGAGCGCGTCGGTACAATGAGCAGTTCTTC. Translating gives CASSSDGARRYNEQFF. The rearrangement uses TRBV7-9 and TRBJ2-1, with D unclear. Looked up from germline, CDR1 is SEHNR and CDR2 is FQNEAQ (reference sequence). With 4 bases removed from V and 4 bases from J, the gap between germline ends came to 17 bases. This CDR3 has 16 amino acids.

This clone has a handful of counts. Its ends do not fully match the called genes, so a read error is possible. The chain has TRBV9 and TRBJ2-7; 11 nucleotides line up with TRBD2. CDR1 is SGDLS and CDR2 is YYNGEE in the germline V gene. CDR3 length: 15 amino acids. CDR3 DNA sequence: TGTGCCAGCAACGTAGCGGGAGGGCCGATCAGCGAGCAGTACTTC. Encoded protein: CASNVAGGPISEQYF.

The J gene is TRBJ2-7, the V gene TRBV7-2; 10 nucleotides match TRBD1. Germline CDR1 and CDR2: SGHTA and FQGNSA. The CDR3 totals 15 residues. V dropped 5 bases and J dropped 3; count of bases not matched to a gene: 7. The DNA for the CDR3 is TGTGCCAGCAGCCCGAGCGGGACAGGGGTCTACGAGCAGTACTTC. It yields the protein CASSPSGTGVYEQYF.

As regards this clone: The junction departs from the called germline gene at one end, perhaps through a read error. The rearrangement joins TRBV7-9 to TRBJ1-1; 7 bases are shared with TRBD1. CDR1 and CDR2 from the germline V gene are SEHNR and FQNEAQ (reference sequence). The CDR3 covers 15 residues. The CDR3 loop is CSSSATGQMNTEAFF. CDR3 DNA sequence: TGTTCCAGCAGCGCGACGGGACAGATGAACACTGAAGCTTTCTTT.

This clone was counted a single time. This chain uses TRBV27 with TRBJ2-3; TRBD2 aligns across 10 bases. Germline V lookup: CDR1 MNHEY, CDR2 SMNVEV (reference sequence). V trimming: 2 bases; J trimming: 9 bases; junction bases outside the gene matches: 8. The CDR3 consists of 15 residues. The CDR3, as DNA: TGTGCCAGCAGTTTACAAGCGGGAGGGCCTGGGACGCAGTATTTT. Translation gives CASSLQAGGPGTQYF.

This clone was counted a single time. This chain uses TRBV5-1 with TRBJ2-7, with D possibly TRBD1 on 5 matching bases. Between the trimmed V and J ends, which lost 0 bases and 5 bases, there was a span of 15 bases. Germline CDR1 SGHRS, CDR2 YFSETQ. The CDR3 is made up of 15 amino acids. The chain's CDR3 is CASSLAGRAPNEQYF. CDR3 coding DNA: TGCGCCAGCAGCTTGGCAGGCAGGGCCCCAAACGAGCAGTACTTC.

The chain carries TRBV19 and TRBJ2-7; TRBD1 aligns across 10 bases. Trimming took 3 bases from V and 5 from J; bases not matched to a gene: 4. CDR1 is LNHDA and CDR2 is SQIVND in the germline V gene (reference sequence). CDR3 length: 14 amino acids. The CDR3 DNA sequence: TGTGCCAGTAGTATCGGGACAGGGGTTAACGAGCAGTACTTC. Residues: CASSIGTGVNEQYF.

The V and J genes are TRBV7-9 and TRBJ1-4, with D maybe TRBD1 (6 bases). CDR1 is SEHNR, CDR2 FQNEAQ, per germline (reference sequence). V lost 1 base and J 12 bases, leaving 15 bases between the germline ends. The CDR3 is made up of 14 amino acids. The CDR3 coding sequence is TGTGCCAGCAGCTTAGGGAGGACAGACAATGAACTGTTTTTT. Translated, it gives CASSLGRTDNELFF.

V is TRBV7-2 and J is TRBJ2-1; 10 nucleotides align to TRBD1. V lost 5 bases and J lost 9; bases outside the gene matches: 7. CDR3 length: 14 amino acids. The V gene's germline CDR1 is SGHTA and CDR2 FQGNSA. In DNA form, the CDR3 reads TGTGCCAGCAGCCCAGGGGGACAGGGGTCTGAGCAGTTCTTC. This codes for CASSPGGQGSEQFF. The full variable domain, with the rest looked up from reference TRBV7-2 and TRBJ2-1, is GAGVSQSPSNKVTEKGKDVELRCDPISGHTALYWYRQSLGQGLEFLIYFQGNSAPDKSGLPSDRFSAERTGGSVSTLTIQRTQQEDSAVYLCASSPGGQGSEQFFGPGTRLTVL.

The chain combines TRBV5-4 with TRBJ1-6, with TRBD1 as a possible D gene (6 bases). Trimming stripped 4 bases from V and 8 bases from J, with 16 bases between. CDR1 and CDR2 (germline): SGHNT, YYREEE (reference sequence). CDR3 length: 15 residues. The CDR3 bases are TGTGCCAGCAGCGTATCCAGGGGAATAGATTCACCCCTCCACTTT. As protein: CASSVSRGIDSPLHF.

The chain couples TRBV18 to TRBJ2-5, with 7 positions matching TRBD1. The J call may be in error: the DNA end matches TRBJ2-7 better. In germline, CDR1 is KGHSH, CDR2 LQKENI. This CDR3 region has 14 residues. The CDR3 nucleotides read TGTGCCAGCTCATCGGGACAGATAAACTACGAGCAGTACTTC. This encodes CASSSGQINYEQYF.

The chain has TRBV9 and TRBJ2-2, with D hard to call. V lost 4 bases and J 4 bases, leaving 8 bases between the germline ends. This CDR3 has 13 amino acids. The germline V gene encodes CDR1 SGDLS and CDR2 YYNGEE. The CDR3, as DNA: TGTGCCAGCAGCCCTACCGTCACCGGGGAGCTGTTTTTT. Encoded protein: CASSPTVTGELFF. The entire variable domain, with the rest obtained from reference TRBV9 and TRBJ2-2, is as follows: DSGVTQTPKHLITATGQRVTLRCSPRSGDLSVYWYQQSLDQGLQFLIQYYNGEERAKGNILERFSAQQFPDLHSELNLSSLELGDSALYFCASSPTVTGELFFGEGSRLTVL.

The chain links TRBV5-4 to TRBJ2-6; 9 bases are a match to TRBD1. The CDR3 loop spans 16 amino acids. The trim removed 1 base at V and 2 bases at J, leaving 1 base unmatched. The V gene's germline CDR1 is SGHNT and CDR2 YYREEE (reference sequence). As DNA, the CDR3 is TGTGCCAGCAGCTTGCACAGGGGGCCTGGGGCCAACGTCCTGACTTTC. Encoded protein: CASSLHRGPGANVLTF.

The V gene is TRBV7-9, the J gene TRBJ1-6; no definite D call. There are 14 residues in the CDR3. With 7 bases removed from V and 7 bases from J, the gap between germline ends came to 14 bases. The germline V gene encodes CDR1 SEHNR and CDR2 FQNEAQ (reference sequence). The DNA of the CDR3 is TGTGCCAGCACCCGAGGCCAGACGAATTCACCCCTCCACTTT. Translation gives CASTRGQTNSPLHF.

The CDR3 sequence is CASSLGGLAGGWAKNIQYF. CDR3 bases: TGTGCCAGCAGCTTAGGGGGGCTAGCGGGAGGTTGGGCCAAAAACATTCAGTACTTC. The chain recombines TRBV7-2 with TRBJ2-4, with 11 bases lining up with TRBD2. This CDR3 has 19 residues. Germline-derived CDR1 and CDR2 are SGHTA and FQGNSA. V shed 1 base, J shed 1 base, and the junction held 9 bases outside the gene matches.

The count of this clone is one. CDR3 nucleotides: TGTGCCAGCAGTCGGACTAGCGGGAGTTGGGAGACCCAGTACTTC. Translation: CASSRTSGSWETQYF. The V call is TRBV6-5, the J call TRBJ2-5; TRBD2 aligns across 13 bases. The CDR3 length is 15 residues. The germline V gene has CDR1 MNHEY and CDR2 SVGAGI. The J segment lost 5 bases and the V segment lost 5 bases, leaving 5 bases of the junction unmatched.